The 3 T cell receptor beta chains reported below all come from one sample, sequenced in a study of tumor-infiltrating lymphocytes in primary liver carcinoma. A constant-region primer primed TCR beta cDNA synthesis from 500 to 550 ng of total RNA. Library construction for TCR beta comprised three nested multiplex PCR rounds performed with slightly modified ARM-PCR. Primers for the first two PCR rounds were TRBV1-TRBV30 forward primers and a C-beta reverse primer (around 10 cycles per round). One entry per CDR3 protein results from TCRdb running MiXCR on the multiplex PCR reads. This table holds 40,000 to 60,000 distinct CDR3 sequences, roughly 70% found once. RNA and DNA were co-extracted from approximately 20-30 mg of unsorted bulk tissue. The sample consisted of liver tumor tissue from sampling region 5. The subset: tumor region T5, tumor centre. These TCRs come from a man aged 40-55 years with primary liver carcinoma and hepatitis B virus infection.

Of note for this clonotype: The CDR3 ends on some other residue instead of the conserved phenylalanine or tryptophan, so this is likely a read error. The chain uses TRBV19 and TRBJ2-1; D may correspond to TRBD1 or TRBD2 (5 bases each). From germline, CDR1 is LNHDA and CDR2 SQIVND (reference sequence). The CDR3 runs to 15 residues. Deletions cut 4 bases from V and 5 bases from J, with 15 bases between. The CDR3 reads CASSTGDANDNEQFY. The CDR3 DNA follows: TGTGCCAGTAGTACCGGGGACGCCAACGACAATGAGCAGTTCTAC.

The sample holds one count of this clonotype. This chain uses TRBV11-2 with TRBJ2-7, with D unresolved. The CDR3 runs 15 residues. V dropped 7 bases and J dropped 5 bases, with 21 bases sitting between them. Germline V gene data show CDR1 as SGHAT and CDR2 as FQNNGV. CDR3 sequence: CASNLISLFQDEQYF. The CDR3 DNA is TGTGCCAGCAACTTGATATCTTTGTTTCAGGACGAGCAGTACTTC. The whole variable domain, remainder taken from reference TRBV11-2 and TRBJ2-7, is EAGVAQSPRYKIIEKRQSVAFWCNPISGHATLYWYQQILGQGPKLLIQFQNNGVVDDSQLPKDRFSAERLKGVDSTLKIQPAKLEDSAVYLCASNLISLFQDEQYFGPGTRLTVT.

This clonotype has at least ten counts. This chain joins TRBV15 and TRBJ2-2; possible D gene TRBD1, 6 bases. The CDR3 length is 18 residues. V lost 0 bases and J lost 4, with 18 bases in between. Germline loops: CDR1 LNHNV, CDR2 YYDKDF (reference sequence). The CDR3 sequence: CATSRDSVTTGVTGELFF. The CDR3 DNA reads as TGTGCCACCAGCAGAGATTCTGTGACGACAGGAGTCACCGGGGAGCTGTTTTTT. Together with reference TRBV15 and TRBJ2-2, the CDR3 gives the full variable domain: DAMVIQNPRYQVTQFGKPVTLSCSQTLNHNVMYWYQQKSSQAPKLLFHYYDKDFNNEADTPDNFQSRRPNTSFCFLDIRSPGLGDTAMYLCATSRDSVTTGVTGELFFGEGSRLTVL.